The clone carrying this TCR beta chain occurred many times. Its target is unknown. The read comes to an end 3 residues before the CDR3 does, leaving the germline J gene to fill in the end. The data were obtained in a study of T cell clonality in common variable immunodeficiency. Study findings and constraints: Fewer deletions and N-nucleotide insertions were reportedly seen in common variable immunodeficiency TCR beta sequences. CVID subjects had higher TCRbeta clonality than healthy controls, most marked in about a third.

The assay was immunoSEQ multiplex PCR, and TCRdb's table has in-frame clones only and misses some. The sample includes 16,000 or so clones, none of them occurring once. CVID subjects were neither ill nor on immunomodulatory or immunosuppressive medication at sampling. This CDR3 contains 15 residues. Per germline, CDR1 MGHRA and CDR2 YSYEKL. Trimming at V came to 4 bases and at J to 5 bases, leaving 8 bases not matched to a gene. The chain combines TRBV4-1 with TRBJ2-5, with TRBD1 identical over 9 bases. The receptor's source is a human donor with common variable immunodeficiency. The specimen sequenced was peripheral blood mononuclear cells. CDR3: CASSRAGTGMETQYF. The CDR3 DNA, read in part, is TGCGCCAGCAGCCGGGCCGGGACAGGGATGGAGACC.